This is a list of T cell receptor beta chains from one sample in a study of T cell responses to AZD1222 COVID-19 vaccine. Using immunoSEQ multiplex PCR, the repertoire was profiled, and TCRdb retains in-frame clones only, with some absent. The repertoire holds about 81,000 clones, with roughly nine tenths as singletons. The specimen was peripheral blood, collected on day 0 of AZD1222 vaccination. These receptors were collected from an adult in good health. Each CDR3 is given with its conserved first and last residue. D genes are given only for firm matches. Expanded clones get a size class; other rows say once, few or many, or leave the size out.

CSVVDPWGETQYF,TRBJ2-5,13,.,TRBV29-1,.
CASSIEPGTAVHYGYTF,TRBJ1-2,17,once,TRBV19,.
CASSLVSGPGELFF,TRBJ2-2,14,.,TRBV7-2,.
CASTGFYEQYF,TRBJ2-7,11,.,TRBV2,.
CASSWETVAFF,TRBJ1-1,11,.,TRBV6-5,.
CASSLDAVSKNIQYF,TRBJ2-4,15,.,TRBV7-2,.
CASSDTGLAGANEQFF,TRBJ2-1,16,.,TRBV6-4,TRBD2
CASSIGTNTGELFF,TRBJ2-2,14,.,TRBV13,.
CASRTSGSYEQYF,TRBJ2-7,13,.,TRBV2,TRBD2
CASSPVTGSYYTF,TRBJ1-2,13,.,TRBV7-3,.
CASSPGQGRYNEQFF,TRBJ2-1,15,.,TRBV3-1/TRBV3-2,TRBD1
CSVSLGAGRNTGELFF,TRBJ2-2,16,.,TRBV29-1,.
CASTPFRDIWEKLFF,TRBJ1-4,15,.,TRBV28,.
CASSLGTVGYNEQFF,TRBJ2-1,15,.,TRBV5-1,.
CASTSRTGRSYEQYF,TRBJ2-7,15,.,TRBV28,TRBD1
CASSSQGFSTDTQYF,TRBJ2-3,15,.,TRBV7-2,.
CASTSSETQYF,TRBJ2-5,11,.,TRBV19,.
CASTPGRDWNTEAFF,TRBJ1-1,15,once,TRBV2,.
CASSVGSGNQPQHF,TRBJ1-5,14,.,TRBV9,.
CASSQEGPGGGSTDTQYF,TRBJ2-3,18,.,TRBV4-1,TRBD2
CASSFRDRGYF,TRBJ2-7,11,.,TRBV28,TRBD1
CASNKREEETQYF,TRBJ2-5,13,.,TRBV19,TRBD2
CASSLVPGTEAFF,TRBJ1-1,13,.,TRBV7-9,.
CASSRDQGIVTQYF,TRBJ2-5,14,.,TRBV5-1,.
CASSPPRGGVDTEAFF,TRBJ1-1,16,.,TRBV18,.
CASSPALGGGEKLFF,TRBJ1-4,15,.,TRBV9,.
CAWTPFDRSYGYTF,TRBJ1-2,14,.,TRBV30,.
CASSPPFSSYNEQFF,TRBJ2-1,15,.,TRBV18,.
CASSLRLAGVRANTGELFF,TRBJ2-2,19,.,TRBV5-1,TRBD2
CASSPDRVSQETQYF,TRBJ2-5,15,.,TRBV5-1,TRBD1
CASSLDRVSYGYTF,TRBJ1-2,14,.,TRBV3-1/TRBV3-2,TRBD1
CASRGQGTSEKLFF,TRBJ1-4,14,few,TRBV5-6,TRBD1
CASSQDAGAGYGYTF,TRBJ1-2,15,.,TRBV4-2,.
CASSPRGDGSGNTIYF,TRBJ1-3,16,.,TRBV18,.
CASSSPGTSGYTDTQYF,TRBJ2-3,17,.,TRBV11-2,TRBD2
CASSQDAAGSNEKLFF,TRBJ1-4,16,.,TRBV4-1,.
CASSLAGQGPSGNTIYF,TRBJ1-3,17,.,TRBV28,TRBD1
CASSQLGGGQETQYF,TRBJ2-5,15,.,TRBV3-1/TRBV3-2,TRBD2
CASSLDLSYEQYF,TRBJ2-7,13,.,TRBV11-3,.
CASSPGTYSNQPQHF,TRBJ1-5,15,.,TRBV28,.
CAISEPPYNEQFF,TRBJ2-1,13,.,TRBV10-3,.
CASSTNRVPVTGELFF,TRBJ2-2,16,.,TRBV28,.
CASSPGQDQGYTF,TRBJ1-2,13,once,TRBV18,TRBD1
CASSDRTSGWGEQFF,TRBJ2-1,15,.,TRBV25-1,TRBD2
CASSILSGTRSEKLFF,TRBJ1-4,16,.,TRBV5-4,.
CASSIRDSNEQFF,TRBJ2-1,13,.,TRBV19,.
CASSLFEHSGNTIYF,TRBJ1-3,15,.,TRBV5-1,.
CASRLGLVGELFF,TRBJ2-2,13,.,TRBV11-1,.
CASSLAAERGTEAFF,TRBJ1-1,15,.,TRBV5-6,.
CASSPHSGPSYEQYF,TRBJ2-7,15,.,TRBV9,TRBD2
CASSYSGRQGYGYTF,TRBJ1-2,15,.,TRBV6-5,.
CASSLAPPDTQYF,TRBJ2-3,13,.,TRBV12-3/TRBV12-4,.
CASRRSGGDRNEQFF,TRBJ2-1,15,.,TRBV5-4,TRBD1
CSASDREELYNEQFF,TRBJ2-1,15,once,TRBV20-1,TRBD2
CASSLGADRLEAFF,TRBJ1-1,14,.,TRBV7-2,.
CASSSDLVRALHF,TRBJ1-6,13,.,TRBV18,.
CASSLGGANSPLHF,TRBJ1-6,14,.,TRBV28,.
CASSTRGRGNDEQYF,TRBJ2-7,15,.,TRBV19,TRBD1